These T cell receptor beta chains were read from a single sample in a study of blood T cell repertoires in COVID-19. The assay was immunoSEQ multiplex PCR, and TCRdb's table has in-frame clones only and misses some. Altogether hundreds of thousands of clones are present, around 86% being singletons, with the ten largest covering less than 4%. The sequenced material came from PBMCs or T cells enriched from blood (not recorded which). The origin of the receptors is a woman aged 40 to 50 with acute COVID-19. The CDR3 runs from the conserved cysteine through the conserved F or W. A D gene is named only where the DNA matches it firmly. Clone size appears in some rows only: once, few, many, or a class for an expanded clone.

CDR3nt	CDR3aa	len	v_gene	abundance	j_gene	d_gene
TGTGCCAGCAGCCTTTCCGGGACAGACCCCTACGAGCAGTACTTC	CASSLSGTDPYEQYF	15	TRBV3-1/TRBV3-2	once	TRBJ2-7	TRBD1
TGCAGCGTCCTTGGGACAGGGACCTATGGCTACACCTTC	CSVLGTGTYGYTF	13	TRBV29-1	.	TRBJ1-2	TRBD1
TGTGCCAGCAGCAGACTAGCGACTGGCACAGATACGCAGTATTTT	CASSRLATGTDTQYF	15	TRBV3-1/TRBV3-2	few	TRBJ2-3	TRBD2
TGTGCCAGCTCACTTAGCGATGAGCAGTTCTTC	CASSLSDEQFF	11	TRBV18	.	TRBJ2-1	.
TGTGCCAGTAGTTCCGACAGGGCCGATCCTAAAATTCCCTACGAGCAGTACTTC	CASSSDRADPKIPYEQYF	18	TRBV19	.	TRBJ2-7	TRBD1
TGTGCCAGTAGGTTAGCGGGTAACTCCTACAATGAGCAGTTCTTC	CASRLAGNSYNEQFF	15	TRBV19	.	TRBJ2-1	TRBD2
TGTGCCAGCAGCTTAGGGTCAGGTAACACCGAGCAGTACTTC	CASSLGSGNTEQYF	14	TRBV7-2	.	TRBJ2-7	.
TGCGCCAGCTCCGGGAGTCCAGGCACCGGGGAGCTGTTTTTT	CASSGSPGTGELFF	14	TRBV10-2	.	TRBJ2-2	.
TGTGCCATCAGTGAGTCCGAGACTGGAGGCTACGAGCAGTACTTC	CAISESETGGYEQYF	15	TRBV10-3	.	TRBJ2-7	.
TGTGCCAGCAGCTTAAGAGGGGGGGATCTCTCTGGGGCCAACGTCCTGACTTTC	CASSLRGGDLSGANVLTF	18	TRBV7-3	.	TRBJ2-6	.
TGTGCCAGCAGCCTTGGGGAGGGGGAGCTGTTTTTT	CASSLGEGELFF	12	TRBV3-1/TRBV3-2	.	TRBJ2-2	.
TGCGCCAGCAGCTTGAACGGACAGGGGTGGACTGAAGCTTTCTTT	CASSLNGQGWTEAFF	15	TRBV5-1	.	TRBJ1-1	TRBD1
TGTGCCAGCAGGAGACAGGGTAGCTACAATGAGCAGTTCTTC	CASRRQGSYNEQFF	14	TRBV3-1/TRBV3-2	.	TRBJ2-1	TRBD1
TGCGCCAGCAGTGACGGGTCCGGGGAGCTGTTTTTT	CASSDGSGELFF	12	TRBV10-1	.	TRBJ2-2	.
TGTGCCAGCAGCACCCACGGGGCAGGGGTATACAATGAGCAGTTCTTC	CASSTHGAGVYNEQFF	16	TRBV13	few	TRBJ2-1	.
TGTGCCAGCAGCCCGCACAAAAAGTTGATCACCGGGGAGCTGTTTTTT	CASSPHKKLITGELFF	16	TRBV4-2	.	TRBJ2-2	.
TGTGCCAGCAGTTACGCTGTCCAGGCCTACGAGCAGTACTTC	CASSYAVQAYEQYF	14	TRBV6-5	.	TRBJ2-7	.
TGTGCCATCGCCAGGGCCGAATACAATGAGCAGTTCTTC	CAIARAEYNEQFF	13	TRBV10-3	.	TRBJ2-1	.
TGTGCCAGCAGCACTGGGACTAGCGGGCGCTCCCCTCTAGCCAAAAACATTCAGTACTTC	CASSTGTSGRSPLAKNIQYF	20	TRBV7-9	.	TRBJ2-4	TRBD2
TGCGCCAGCAGCCGGGAGGTTGCGACTAATGAAAAACTGTTTTTT	CASSREVATNEKLFF	15	TRBV4-1	once	TRBJ1-4	.
TGTGCCACCGTATTAAAAGGAGGGTACACTGAAGCTTTCTTT	CATVLKGGYTEAFF	14	TRBV19	.	TRBJ1-1	.
TGTGCCAGCAGAGGGAGCGGAGGGACTGAAGCTTTCTTT	CASRGSGGTEAFF	13	TRBV7-9	.	TRBJ1-1	.
TGCGCCAGCAGCCAAGTCAGGGGACTAGCTTACGAGCAGTACTTC	CASSQVRGLAYEQYF	15	TRBV4-1	.	TRBJ2-7	TRBD2